The present T cell receptor beta chain was sequenced within a study of cytomegalovirus exposure and HLA in healthy donors. Study observations and caveats: Altogether, 150 or so TCR beta chains were recorded as cytomegalovirus-associated.

Germline V CDR1 and CDR2: LGHNA, YNFKEQ. The CDR3 totals 13 residues. V was shortened by 3 bases and J by 6 bases, with 12 bases between the two germline ends. Both 60 Vbeta primers and 13 Jbeta primers went into the PCR. The protocol was immunoSEQ multiplex PCR, while the TCRdb copy is restricted to in-frame clones and leaves out a portion. Here the sample spans some 44,000 clones, 45% to 65% being singletons. As concerns this clone: The antigen is unknown.

V usage is TRBV4-2 and J usage is TRBJ2-7; D may be TRBD1 (6 bases). The TCR sequence derives from a human donor in good health. Sequenced material: PBMCs. CDR3 loop: CASSQAGAPEQYF. The CDR3 DNA follows: TGTGCCAGCAGCCAGGCAGGGGCCCCCGAGCAGTACTTC.